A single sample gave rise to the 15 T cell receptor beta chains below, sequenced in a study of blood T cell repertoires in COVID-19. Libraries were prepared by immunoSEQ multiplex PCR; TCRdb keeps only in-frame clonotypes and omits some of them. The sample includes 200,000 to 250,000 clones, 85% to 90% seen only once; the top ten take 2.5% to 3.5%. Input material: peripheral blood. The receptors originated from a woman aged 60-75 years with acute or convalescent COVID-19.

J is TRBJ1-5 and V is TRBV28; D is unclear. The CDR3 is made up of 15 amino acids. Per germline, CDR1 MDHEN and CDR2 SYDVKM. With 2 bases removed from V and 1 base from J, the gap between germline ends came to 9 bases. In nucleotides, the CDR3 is TGTGCCAGCAGTTTAGAGGGTTTAAGCAATCAGCCCCAGCATTTT. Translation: CASSLEGLSNQPQHF.

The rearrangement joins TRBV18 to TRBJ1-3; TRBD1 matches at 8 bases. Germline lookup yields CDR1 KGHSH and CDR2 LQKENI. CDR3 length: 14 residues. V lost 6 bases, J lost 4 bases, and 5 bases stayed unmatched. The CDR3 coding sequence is TGTGCCAGCTCCCTGGACAGGGACGGAAACACCATATATTTT. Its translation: CASSLDRDGNTIYF.

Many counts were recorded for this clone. The CDR3 nucleotides are TGTGCCAGCAGCTTAGGCCTAGCGGGGGGGCGTGTTAATGAGCAGTTCTTC. Protein product: CASSLGLAGGRVNEQFF. V gene TRBV11-3 combines with J gene TRBJ2-1; 12 bases line up with TRBD2. Per the germline V gene, CDR1 is SGHNT and CDR2 is YENEEA. CDR3 length: 17 residues. V trimming: 1 base; J trimming: 7 bases; junction bases outside the gene matches: 8.

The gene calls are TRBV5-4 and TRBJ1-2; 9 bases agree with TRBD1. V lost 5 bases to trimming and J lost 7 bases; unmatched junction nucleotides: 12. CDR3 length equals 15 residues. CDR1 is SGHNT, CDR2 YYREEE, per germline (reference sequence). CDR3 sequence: CASSLTGGHYIGYTF. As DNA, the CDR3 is TGTGCCAGCAGTCTCACAGGGGGCCATTACATTGGCTACACCTTC.

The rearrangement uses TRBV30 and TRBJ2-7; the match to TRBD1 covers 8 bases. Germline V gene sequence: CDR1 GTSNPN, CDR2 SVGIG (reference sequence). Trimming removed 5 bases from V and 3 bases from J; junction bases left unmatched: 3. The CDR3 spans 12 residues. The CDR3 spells CAWSGTGYEQYF. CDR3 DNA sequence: TGTGCCTGGTCTGGGACAGGCTACGAGCAGTACTTC.

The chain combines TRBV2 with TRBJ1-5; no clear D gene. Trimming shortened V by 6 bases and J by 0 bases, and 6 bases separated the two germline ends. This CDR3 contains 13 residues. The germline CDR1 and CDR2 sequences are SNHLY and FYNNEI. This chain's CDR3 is CASRRDSNQPQHF. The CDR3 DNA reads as TGTGCCAGCAGGCGTGATAGCAATCAGCCCCAGCATTTT.

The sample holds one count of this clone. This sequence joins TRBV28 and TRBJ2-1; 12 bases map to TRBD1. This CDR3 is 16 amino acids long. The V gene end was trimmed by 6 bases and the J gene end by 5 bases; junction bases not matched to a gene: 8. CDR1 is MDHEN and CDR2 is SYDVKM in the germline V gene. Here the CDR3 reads CASSTPGTGGHNEQFF. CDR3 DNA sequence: TGTGCCAGCAGCACACCCGGGACAGGGGGCCACAATGAGCAGTTCTTC.

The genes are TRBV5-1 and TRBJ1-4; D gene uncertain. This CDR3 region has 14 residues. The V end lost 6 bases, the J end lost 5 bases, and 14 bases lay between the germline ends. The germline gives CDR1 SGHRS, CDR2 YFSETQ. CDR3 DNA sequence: TGCGCCAGCAAACGAGACATGACCAATGAAAAACTGTTTTTT. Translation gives CASKRDMTNEKLFF.

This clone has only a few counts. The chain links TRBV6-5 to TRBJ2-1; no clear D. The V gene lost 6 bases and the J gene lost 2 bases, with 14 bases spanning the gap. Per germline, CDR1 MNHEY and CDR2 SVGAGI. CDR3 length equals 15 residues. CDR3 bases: TGTGCCAGCAGGCATATTTCCAGTCCCTACAATGAGCAGTTCTTC. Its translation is CASRHISSPYNEQFF.

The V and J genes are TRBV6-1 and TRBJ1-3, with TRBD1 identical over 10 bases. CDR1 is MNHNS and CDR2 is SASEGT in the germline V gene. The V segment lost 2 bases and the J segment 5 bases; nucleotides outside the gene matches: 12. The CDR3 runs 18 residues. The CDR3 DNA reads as TGTGCCAGCAGTGAAACCGGACTGGGACAGGGGAGCAGAAACACCATATATTTT. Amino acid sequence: CASSETGLGQGSRNTIYF.

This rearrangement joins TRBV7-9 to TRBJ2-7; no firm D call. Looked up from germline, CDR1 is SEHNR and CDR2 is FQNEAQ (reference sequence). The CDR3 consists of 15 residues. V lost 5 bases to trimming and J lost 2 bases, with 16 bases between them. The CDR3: CASSPLRQAAYEQYF. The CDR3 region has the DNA TGTGCCAGCAGCCCCCTGAGACAAGCTGCCTACGAGCAGTACTTC. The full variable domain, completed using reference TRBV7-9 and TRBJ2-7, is DTGVSQNPRHKITKRGQNVTFRCDPISEHNRLYWYRQTLGQGPEFLTYFQNEAQLEKSRLLSDRFSAERPKGSFSTLEIQRTEQGDSAMYLCASSPLRQAAYEQYFGPGTRLTVT.

The CDR3 loop reads CASNSGQPQHF. In DNA form, the CDR3 reads TGTGCCAGTAATAGTGGTCAGCCCCAGCATTTT. The rearrangement links TRBV28 to TRBJ1-5; D not resolved. Trimming removed 9 bases from V and 6 bases from J, with 9 bases in between. Germline values: CDR1 MDHEN, CDR2 SYDVKM. The CDR3 spans 11 residues.

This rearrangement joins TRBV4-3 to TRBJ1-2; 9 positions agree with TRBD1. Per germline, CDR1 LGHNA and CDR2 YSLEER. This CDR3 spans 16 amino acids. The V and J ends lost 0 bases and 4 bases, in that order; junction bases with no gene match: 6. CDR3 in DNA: TGCGCCAGCAGCCAAGACCCGGGACAGGGATCCTATGGCTACACCTTC. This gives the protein CASSQDPGQGSYGYTF.

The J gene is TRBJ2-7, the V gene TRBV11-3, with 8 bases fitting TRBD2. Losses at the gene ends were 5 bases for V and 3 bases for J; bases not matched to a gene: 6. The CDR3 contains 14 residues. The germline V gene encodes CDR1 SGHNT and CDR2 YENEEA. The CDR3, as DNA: TGTGCCAGCAGCCGAGCCGGGACTAGCTACGAGCAGTACTTC. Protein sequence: CASSRAGTSYEQYF.

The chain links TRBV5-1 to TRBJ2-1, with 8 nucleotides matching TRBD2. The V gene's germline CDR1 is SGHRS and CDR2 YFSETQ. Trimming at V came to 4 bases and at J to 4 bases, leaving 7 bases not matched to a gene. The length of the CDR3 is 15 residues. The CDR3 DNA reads TGCGCCAGCAGCAGAGGACTAGCAGAATACAATGAGCAGTTCTTC. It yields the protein CASSRGLAEYNEQFF. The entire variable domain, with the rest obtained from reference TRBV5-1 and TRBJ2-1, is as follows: KAGVTQTPRYLIKTRGQQVTLSCSPISGHRSVSWYQQTPGQGLQFLFEYFSETQRNKGNFPGRFSGRQFSNSRSEMNVSTLELGDSALYLCASSRGLAEYNEQFFGPGTRLTVL.